This TCR beta chain was captured in a study of cytomegalovirus exposure and HLA in healthy donors (dated by TCRdb to 2016 to 2017). About the full investigation: An earlier analysis of 587 of the donors reported around 280 Gb of sequence data and 95 million to 140 million unique TCR beta sequences obtained from some 170 million T cells. On average, roughly 250,000 unique TCR beta nucleotide sequences were sequenced per donor among 300 to 500 genotyped donors of the cohort, with approximately 18% of those sequences being non-productive. Every repertoire in the discovery cohort had been generated on one and the same sequencing platform. A later genetic analysis used genome-wide SNP genotypes for about three fifths of the 666 donors, treating that subset as a discovery cohort. The study aimed to test whether cataloging public T cell receptors could reveal signatures of past pathogen exposure. Roughly 5 DR-DQ haplotypes were handled as single units for association and clustering, since linkage in the cohort was strong. Donor age, sex, ethnicity and CMV serostatus were collected together with the repertoire data. An early release that covered about 600 HLA-typed donors contained approximately 320 gigabases of sequencing data and tens of millions of unique TCR sequences. The study profiled the T cell repertoires of 666 subjects by immunosequencing and related them to cytomegalovirus serostatus. In a later analysis, previously published TCR beta repertoires from 600 to 850 donors were re-analyzed and high-resolution HLA genotyping was added so that TCR occurrence patterns could be studied. In an earlier analysis of a few hundred of the donors, high-throughput TCR beta sequencing was used to judge whether each TCR beta V gene segment behaved as functional or pseudogenic. Besides the first cohort of hundreds of subjects, a separate validation cohort made up of around 120 different subjects was used. The study combined high-throughput TCR immunosequencing, statistical association of individual TCRs with disease status, and machine learning to predict cytomegalovirus infection status. Typing coverage varied by locus: roughly 629-640 donors for A, B, C, DRB1 and DQB1; around 560 for DQA1; more than 600 for DPA1; 450 to 480 for DPB1. Both class I and class II loci were covered by HLA typing, at four-digit resolution. In the later analysis, no new phenotypic data were used to find candidate immune exposures; instead, reliance was placed on TCR beta sequences and their occurrence across donors. The genetic ancestry cluster associated with self-reported Caucasian donors included about 84% of the 398 genotyped donors.

The library was built by means of the immunoSEQ multiplex PCR assay. For the multiplex PCR, a mixture combining 60 forward primers for TCR Vbeta segments and 13 reverse primers for TCR Jbeta segments was used. Amplification of the CDR3 region of rearranged TCR beta genes was performed with a multiplex PCR assay on genomic DNA. On the Illumina HiSeq System, the amplified TCR beta libraries were sequenced as 87-base-pair reads. On the study's bioinformatics: A later analysis tallied tens of millions of unique TCR beta chains across the 666 repertoires, and approximately 12 million of those chains were shared by two or more donors. Raw reads were error-corrected and collapsed into unique sequences by a nearest-neighbor algorithm in which closely related sequences were merged to remove PCR and sequencing errors. CDR3 sequences were aligned to IMGT reference sequences to assign V, D and J gene segments. For a sequence to be retained, a match of at least six nucleotides to both a V gene segment and a J gene segment was required. Rearrangements were classified as productive when the CDR3 lacked stop codons and remained in frame with V and J, and all other rearrangements were classified as non-productive. CDR3 was defined according to IMGT convention as the region running from the second conserved V-encoded cysteine to the conserved J-encoded phenylalanine. The earlier analysis of 587 of the donors excluded sequences that lacked an unambiguous match to a single V gene segment. In an earlier analysis of 587 of the donors, V segments were called functional above 56.7% productive rearrangements and were called segregating when the between-donor standard deviation exceeded 5%. To diagnose cytomegalovirus status from the catalog of TCR beta chain sequences, a statistical classification framework was built. V and J gene assignment, in a later analysis, came from comparing TCR nucleotide sequences with IMGT/GENE-DB human TR gene sequences. Using the TCRdist pipeline, a later analysis assigned CDR3 sequences along with most-parsimonious VDJ recombination scenarios. In a later analysis, every TCR beta chain was defined by the combination of its CDR3 amino acid sequence and its V-gene family, and reads without a unique V-gene family were dropped. In a later analysis, 500 to 700 highly shared, low-generation-probability nucleotide sequences were removed to address suspected cross-contamination and a sequencing artifact. A later analysis calculated a clonal expansion index for each public chain from normalized within-repertoire ranks of inferred template counts. In a later analysis, generation probabilities were computed with a VDJ recombination model fitted to out-of-frame rearrangements, and the resulting probabilities were checked against IGoR. Hypergeometric tests were used in a later analysis to score TCR-TCR, TCR-HLA and TCR-CMV co-occurrence, with a repertoire-size bias correction applied to the TCR pairs. In a later analysis, false discovery rates were estimated by permuting HLA or CMV assignments 20 times. In a later analysis, co-occurring TCRs were grouped with DBSCAN, and TCRdist sequence similarity was added when clustering was performed within HLA-allele-positive subsets. Co-occurrence clustering excluded repertoires with fewer than 30,000 or more than 120,000 public chains, plus five with anomalous nucleotide sharing. TCRdb retrieved this table from immuneACCESS and kept in-frame rearrangements only. Not all clones are present; in checked studies, unresolved V genes account for under half, and no reason is known for the remainder. V and J calls and clone size are given by that table; D and trimming were obtained from the DNA. This sample gives more than 150,000 clones in total; around four fifths of them show up just once. The top ten hold approximately 1.4% of the sample.

Concerning this clone: It lacks a known antigen. Per-base quality was not reported, and no clone a single base away is much larger than it.

The cohort consisted of approximately 670 healthy bone marrow donors. At the time of sampling, all cohort members were nominally healthy, though unrecorded immune exposures were likely present. The donor tested CMV seronegative, placing the donor among the 350 to 400 seronegative members of the cohort. Every donor gave a peripheral blood sample, and the peripheral blood mononuclear cells from that sample were used for TCR beta sequencing. Genomic DNA was extracted from the blood cell samples with the Qiagen DNeasy Blood Extraction Kit. General findings and caveats noted by the study authors: The classifier was reported to diagnose cytomegalovirus status with high specificity and sensitivity in both the original cohort and the validation cohort. The only immune exposure information available for the cohort was CMV serostatus. Compared with the 666-donor mean, donors in an Asian-associated ancestry cluster had fewer N-insertions in productive TCRs, according to a later genetic analysis. Most CMV-associated TCR beta chains appeared to be HLA-restricted in a later analysis, and the HLA associations seemed to be driven largely by CMV exposure. Presence/absence analyses assumed roughly uniform sequencing depth across donors, an assumption that may not hold. Because counts were too low, approximately 15 rarely observed V segments, including chromosome 9 orphons, were excluded from the earlier analysis of a few hundred of the donors. Because HLA typing was unavailable for some donors at each locus, only the typed subset was used in association tests. Linkage disequilibrium might explain the correlated functional status among segregating V segments, but an unknown experimental factor could not be ruled out. Most TCR sequences were seen in very few donors, while some public TCRs were found in many individuals. Some IMGT-functional V segments, including TRBV6-2 and TRBV6-3, could not be told apart with the 87-base-pair reads, so those segments were excluded. It was suggested by the authors that the approach could potentially be generalized to other disease states and immunological phenotypes. A further reported finding was that TCR beta sequences accurately predicted the HLA-A and HLA-B alleles for most subjects in the first cohort. When HLA alleles, especially DR and DQ, strongly co-occurred, attributing TCR associations to individual alleles was difficult. In a later analysis, TCR association rates were found to vary across HLA loci, with the most associated TCRs seen for DRB1 alleles and the fewest for HLA-C alleles. According to a later analysis, parvovirus B19, influenza, CMV and Epstein-Barr virus appeared linked to several top co-occurrence clusters. At a false discovery rate of 0.05, a later analysis linked around 17,000 TCR beta sequences to specific HLA alleles. In a later analysis, HLA-associated TCR beta chains were found to be more clonally expanded and to have lower generation probabilities than equally common non-associated chains. A few of the identified cytomegalovirus-associated TCR beta chains were confirmed in vitro to be specific for cytomegalovirus antigens. In this cohort, only TCR beta chains were sequenced, and detectable features were limited by the absence of alpha or paired-chain data. The study listed over 150 TCR beta chains as associated with cytomegalovirus. An earlier analysis of around 540 of the donors showed that most TCR beta V segments appeared in productive rearrangements either about 87% or about 30% of the time, which broadly matched IMGT annotations. A later genetic analysis associated a missense DCLRE1C variant with V-gene and J-gene trimming of TCR beta chains, and an independent cohort replicated the association. A cluster of highly shared sequence variants was judged likely to represent a technical artifact of the sequencing pipeline.

The cysteine opens and the phenylalanine closes a CDR3 of 14 amino acids. The read is trimmed to its CDR3 DNA, 42 bases read in frame from base 1. Taken from the germline V gene, the CDR1 and CDR2 loops are SNHLY and FYNNEI. V is pared back by 5 bases and J by 0 bases, with 8 bases lying between the germline termini. The V and J segments used are TRBV2 and TRBJ1-5; too little of a D gene remains to name it. The sequencing sample was made of PBMCs. This sequence was found in a woman younger than 35 in good health and CMV-seronegative. The bases read TGTGCCAGCAGTCGGAGAAATAGCAATCAGCCCCAGCATTTT. Its product reads: CASSRRNSNQPQHF.